This TCR beta chain was profiled in a study of blood T cell repertoires in COVID-19. In the study overall: Nucleic acid was either cDNA or gDNA, and it came from T cells, B-cell-depleted T cells, or PBMCs.

Measured with immunoSEQ multiplex PCR; TCRdb has only the in-frame clones, and not every one. Found here are around 250,000 clones, around 84% of them singletons; the top ten hold roughly 1.6%. What the recovered Cohort 3 donors had was two negative PCRs, clearance, or symptom resolution. Per germline, CDR1 PRHDT and CDR2 FYEKMQ (reference sequence). The CDR3 length is 16 residues. Trimming at V came to 6 bases and at J to 1 base, leaving 11 bases not matched to a gene. The receptor's source is a woman in her fifties or sixties who had recovered from COVID-19. Sequencing was done on a sample of PBMCs or T cells enriched from blood (not recorded which). The V call is TRBV13, the J call TRBJ2-7, with TRBD1 identical over 8 bases. CDR3 sequence reads: CASSKRRDRSSYEQYF. The CDR3 region has the DNA TGTGCCAGCAGTAAACGCCGGGACAGGTCTTCCTACGAGCAGTACTTC.